This TCR beta chain was obtained from a study of CD8 T cells in ankylosing spondylitis. This clonotype has just a few counts. The target antigen is unknown. As the method for making TCR beta libraries, quantitative 5'-RACE with molecular barcodes was used. TCRdb re-called the 5' RACE reads with MiXCR, one entry per CDR3 protein. The data hold around 220,000 distinct CDR3 sequences, with about 17% observed a single time. The study's findings and limits: Characteristic, it appeared, of ankylosing spondylitis blood was a TCR beta motif of eight highly homologous variants.

This TCR came from a male donor with ankylosing spondylitis. Sequencing input: blood, either unsorted or a sorted T cell fraction (not recorded which).

Here the CDR3 DNA reads TGTGCCAGCAGCTTGTCTTACTTGCAGGGGAGCAAGACCCAGTACTTC. Protein: CASSLSYLQGSKTQYF. The gene calls are TRBV5-6 and TRBJ2-5, with D maybe TRBD1 (6 bases). V gave up 1 base and J gave up 6 bases, with 19 bases separating them. Germline assignment: CDR1 SGHDT and CDR2 YYEEEE. The CDR3 is made up of 16 amino acids.